A selection of T cell receptor beta chains follows, all from one sample in a study of response to subunit inactivated influenza vaccine. TCRdb used MiXCR to reprocess the RT-PCR reads, holding one entry per CDR3 protein. Of about 700,000 distinct CDR3 sequences in the sample, roughly 14% were seen once. Sequenced material: PBMCs from blood, taken around 14 days before vaccination. The receptors derive from a man in his fifties who received an inactivated influenza vaccine. CDR3s include the opening cysteine and the closing phenylalanine or tryptophan. D genes are given only for firm matches. A row's size may be missing; if present it is once, few, many or a size class.

d_call	v_call	j_call	clone_size	cdr3_aa	cdr3_nt
-	TRBV5-1	TRBJ2-5	-	CASSLLGQQGAWETQYF	TGCGCCAGCAGCTTGTTAGGACAGCAAGGCGCCTGGGAGACCCAGTACTTC
TRBD2	TRBV12-3/TRBV12-4	TRBJ2-1	few	CASSFEGSGVQFF	TGTGCCAGCAGTTTCGAAGGTAGCGGGGTGCAGTTCTTC
TRBD1	TRBV20-1	TRBJ2-5	few	CSSRTGALSGTQYF	TGCAGTTCTAGGACAGGGGCCCTCTCCGGGACCCAGTACTTC
-	TRBV30	TRBJ2-5	-	CAWSAYPITSYQETQYF	TGTGCCTGGAGTGCCTACCCGATCACTTCGTACCAAGAGACCCAGTACTTC
TRBD1	TRBV5-4	TRBJ2-2	-	CASSISGTGGTGELFF	TGTGCCAGCAGCATTTCCGGGACAGGGGGCACCGGGGAGCTGTTTTTT
TRBD1	TRBV5-1	TRBJ2-3	many	CASSRMTGGGGDTQYF	TGCGCCAGCAGCCGAATGACAGGGGGCGGAGGAGATACGCAGTATTTT
-	TRBV4-1	TRBJ2-7	few	CASSQFLGYEQYF	TGCGCCAGCAGCCAATTCCTTGGCTACGAGCAGTACTTC
TRBD1	TRBV19	TRBJ2-7	-	CATSTGSYEQYF	TGTGCCACTTCGACAGGGTCCTACGAGCAGTACTTC
TRBD2	TRBV3-1	TRBJ2-5	-	CASSLRGGGLQETQYF	TGTGCCAGCAGCCTTCGGGGGGGCGGATTACAAGAGACCCAGTACTTC
-	TRBV5-1	TRBJ2-7	many	CASSREARDYEQYF	TGCGCCAGCAGCCGAGAGGCCAGGGACTACGAGCAGTACTTC
-	TRBV20-1	TRBJ1-1	many	CSAGRTGMNTEAFF	TGCAGTGCTGGGAGGACGGGTATGAACACTGAAGCTTTCTTT
-	TRBV28	TRBJ2-3	few	CATQGPPGTDTQYF	TGTGCCACACAGGGCCCCCCGGGCACAGATACGCAGTATTTT
-	TRBV6-1	TRBJ2-1	-	CATFDRLKDEQFF	TGTGCCACCTTCGACAGGCTGAAGGATGAGCAGTTCTTC
TRBD2	TRBV3-1	TRBJ2-7	few	CASSQTSRLAGLTQTYEQYF	TGTGCCAGCAGCCAGACCAGTAGACTAGCGGGGCTGACCCAAACCTACGAGCAGTACTTC
TRBD1	TRBV7-8	TRBJ2-1	few	CASTPRRTGENNEQFF	TGTGCCAGCACCCCCCGTCGAACAGGGGAGAACAATGAGCAGTTCTTC
-	TRBV5-5	TRBJ1-1	few	CASSLMARGLGNTEAFF	TGTGCCAGCAGCTTGATGGCGAGAGGGCTCGGGAACACTGAAGCTTTCTTT
TRBD1	TRBV29-1	TRBJ2-2	many	CSADLGQGAPGELFF	TGCAGCGCCGATTTGGGGCAGGGGGCCCCCGGGGAGCTGTTTTTT
-	TRBV25-1	TRBJ1-3	-	CASSEWGDSGNTIYF	TGTGCCAGCAGTGAATGGGGTGACTCTGGAAACACCATATATTTT
-	TRBV29-1	TRBJ2-7	-	CSVGGQGLPFEQYF	TGCAGCGTGGGGGGACAAGGGCTTCCCTTCGAGCAGTACTTC
TRBD1	TRBV20-1	TRBJ1-5	many	CSARTTPDRDPQPQHF	TGCAGTGCTAGAACTACACCCGACAGGGACCCTCAGCCCCAGCATTTT
-	TRBV18	TRBJ2-2	-	CASSTIGQPTGELFF	TGTGCCAGCTCAACAATAGGACAGCCCACCGGGGAGCTGTTTTTT
TRBD1	TRBV4-3	TRBJ2-1	few	CASSQNGQGFNEQFF	TGCGCCAGCAGCCAAAACGGACAGGGGTTTAATGAGCAGTTCTTC
-	TRBV10-3	TRBJ2-3	many	CAISRNEGGFTDTQYF	TGTGCCATCAGCCGCAACGAGGGGGGCTTCACAGATACGCAGTATTTT
TRBD2	TRBV5-1	TRBJ2-3	-	CASSLGSSGNSDTQYF	TGCGCCAGCAGCTTGGGGTCTAGCGGAAACTCAGATACGCAGTATTTT
TRBD2	TRBV5-1	TRBJ2-3	few	CASRNPVRSGTSGASTDTQYF	TGCGCCAGCAGAAACCCCGTCCGCTCGGGGACTAGCGGGGCTAGCACAGATACGCAGTATTTT
-	TRBV10-3	TRBJ2-2	few	CAIPELTLSNTGELFF	TGTGCCATCCCAGAGCTAACCCTATCGAACACCGGGGAGCTGTTTTTT
-	TRBV20-1	TRBJ2-7	many	CSAMVLAGGIHSYEQYF	TGCAGTGCTATGGTATTGGCGGGCGGAATCCACTCCTACGAGCAGTACTTC
-	TRBV10-2	TRBJ2-3	-	CASSESRDTQYF	TGCGCCAGCAGTGAGTCCAGGGATACGCAGTATTTT
-	TRBV28	TRBJ2-1	-	CASSLIGYEQFF	TGTGCCAGCAGTTTAATAGGGTATGAGCAGTTCTTC
TRBD2	TRBV24-1	TRBJ2-7	-	CATSDPTRGMKRSPWEQYF	TGTGCCACCAGTGACCCGACGCGGGGGATGAAGCGGAGTCCTTGGGAGCAGTACTTC
-	TRBV11-2	TRBJ1-2	-	CASSLDLGGANYGYTF	TGTGCCAGCAGCTTAGATCTGGGGGGTGCTAACTATGGCTACACCTTC
TRBD1	TRBV5-1	TRBJ2-7	few	CASSSQGIEQYF	TGCGCCAGCAGCTCACAGGGGATCGAGCAGTACTTC
-	TRBV20-1	TRBJ1-4	few	CSASREAEKLFF	TGCAGTGCTAGCAGGGAGGCTGAAAAACTGTTTTTT
TRBD1	TRBV7-8	TRBJ1-6	few	CASSSQGAGSISPLHF	TGTGCCAGCAGCTCACAGGGGGCAGGGAGTATTTCACCCCTCCACTTT
-	TRBV7-2	TRBJ2-1	-	CASSLVGYEQFF	TGTGCCAGCAGCTTAGTTGGTTATGAGCAGTTCTTC
-	TRBV12-3/TRBV12-4	TRBJ1-3	many	CASSLVDSGNTIYF	TGTGCCAGCAGTTTAGTCGACAGTGGAAACACCATATATTTT
-	TRBV5-4	TRBJ2-5	few	CASSLVGDGKETQYF	TGTGCCAGCAGCTTGGTGGGGGACGGCAAAGAGACCCAGTACTTC
-	TRBV25-1	TRBJ2-7	many	CASRGRETVAYEQYF	TGTGCCAGCAGGGGACGGGAAACGGTAGCCTACGAGCAGTACTTC
-	TRBV6-1	TRBJ2-7	-	CASSTRTTLYEQYF	TGTGCCAGCAGTACACGGACCACCCTCTACGAGCAGTACTTC
-	TRBV28	TRBJ1-2	few	CASSLLTGWGYGYTF	TGTGCCAGCAGTTTATTGACAGGATGGGGCTATGGCTACACCTTC
-	TRBV20-1	TRBJ2-1	-	CSATTVVGNEQFF	TGCAGTGCTACAACTGTGGTGGGGAATGAGCAGTTCTTC
-	TRBV27	TRBJ2-3	many	CASSLQGSFTDTQYF	TGTGCCAGCAGTTTACAGGGAAGTTTCACAGATACGCAGTATTTT
-	TRBV3-1	TRBJ2-2	-	CASSQDGGVAGELFF	TGTGCCAGCAGCCAAGATGGAGGGGTCGCCGGGGAGCTGTTTTTT
-	TRBV20-1	TRBJ1-4	-	CSATPSQGNEKLFF	TGCAGTGCGACACCCTCGCAGGGCAATGAAAAACTGTTTTTT
-	TRBV5-5	TRBJ2-1	many	CASSLEAATYNEQFF	TGTGCCAGCAGCTTGGAGGCAGCTACCTACAATGAGCAGTTCTTC
-	TRBV19	TRBJ1-5	-	CASSIGWRVPQHF	TGTGCCAGTAGTATTGGCTGGCGAGTGCCCCAGCATTTT
TRBD1	TRBV4-1	TRBJ2-3	-	CASSQDVRQGTDTQYF	TGCGCCAGCAGCCAAGATGTAAGACAGGGAACAGATACGCAGTATTTT
TRBD1	TRBV6-5	TRBJ1-1	-	CASSYAQGGPEAFF	TGTGCCAGCAGTTACGCTCAGGGGGGCCCTGAAGCTTTCTTT
-	TRBV20-1	TRBJ2-1	-	CSVPIRADNEQFF	TGTTCTGTTCCCATAAGAGCGGACAATGAGCAGTTCTTC
TRBD1	TRBV3-1	TRBJ2-7	-	CASSQTGGINEQYF	TGTGCCAGCAGTCAGACAGGGGGTATTAACGAGCAGTACTTC
-	TRBV5-1	TRBJ2-7	-	CASSEGNSYEQYF	TGCGCCAGCAGCGAGGGAAACTCCTACGAGCAGTACTTC
TRBD2	TRBV29-1	TRBJ2-1	few	CSGAGTSAINEQFF	TGCAGCGGTGCCGGGACTAGCGCTATCAATGAGCAGTTCTTC
TRBD2	TRBV3-1	TRBJ2-7	-	CASSPSGGLLSEQYF	TGTGCCAGCAGCCCAAGCGGGGGTCTCCTTAGCGAGCAGTACTTC
-	TRBV6-2/TRBV6-3	TRBJ2-2	-	CASRANHYTGELFF	TGTGCCAGCAGAGCTAATCATTACACCGGGGAGCTGTTTTTT
TRBD1	TRBV27	TRBJ1-6	-	CASSPTGNNSPLHF	TGTGCCAGCAGTCCGACAGGGAATAATTCACCCCTCCACTTT
TRBD1	TRBV7-2	TRBJ2-2	-	CASSSWDREGIGELFF	TGTGCCAGCAGCTCATGGGACAGGGAAGGCATCGGGGAGCTGTTTTTT
TRBD1	TRBV28	TRBJ1-1	-	CASNGGGQGNTEAFF	TGTGCCAGCAACGGTGGGGGACAGGGGAACACTGAAGCTTTCTTT